This entry features one T cell receptor beta chain sequence. The antigen is unknown. In the naive CD8 group, cells lacked CD45RO and were positively selected for CCR7, so terminally differentiated effector memory CD45RA+ cells were left out. This sample was included in a study of shared clonotypes between healthy human individuals. Overall study results and limits: Rarefaction demonstrated incomplete sorted-subset sequencing despite large depth. Only blood was sampled, and tissue TCR repertoires likely differ from blood ones.

Looked up from germline, CDR1 is SGDLS and CDR2 is YYNGEE. V lost 0 bases, J lost 6 bases, and 13 bases lay in between. This CDR3 has 15 residues. Some clones are missing from TCRdb's copy, which holds only in-frame ones; the method was immunoSEQ multiplex PCR. Here the sample spans more than 2 million clones, roughly 95% being singletons. The material sequenced was naive CD8+ T cells sorted from blood. The chain combines TRBV9 with TRBJ2-1; D remains ambiguous. The source is a man younger than 35 in good health. This CDR3 reads CASSVVSVSINEQFF. CDR3 nucleotide sequence: TGTGCCAGCAGCGTAGTAAGCGTTTCTATCAATGAGCAGTTCTTC.